This is a list of T cell receptor beta chains from one sample in a study of Graves' ophthalmopathy and Graves' hyperthyroidism. Using its own MiXCR run on the multiplex PCR reads, TCRdb lists one record per CDR3 protein. This repertoire shows 40,000 to 50,000 distinct CDR3 sequences, 50% to 65% found once; its top ten account for around 25%. Specimen: peripheral blood. These TCRs come from an adult man with Graves' ophthalmopathy. Each CDR3 is given with its conserved first and last residue. A D gene is named only where the DNA matches it firmly. Clone sizes are given selectively: once, few, many, or a class where the clone is expanded.

length: 14
J: TRBJ2-7
V: TRBV7-8
D: TRBD2
size: .
DNA: TGTGCCAGCAGCTGGACTAGCGGCCTCTACGAGCAGTACTTC
CDR3: CASSWTSGLYEQYF

length: 14
J: TRBJ1-6
V: TRBV6-2/TRBV6-3
D: .
size: many
DNA: TGTGCCAGCGGACGGGCACAGCACAATTCACCCCTCCACTTT
CDR3: CASGRAQHNSPLHF

length: 15
J: TRBJ1-5
V: TRBV6-5
D: .
size: .
DNA: TGTGCCAGCAGTCCTACCCTAAGCGTGAATCAGCCCCAGCATTTT
CDR3: CASSPTLSVNQPQHF

length: 14
J: TRBJ1-2
V: TRBV2
D: .
size: .
DNA: TGTGCCACCGAGTTCGGGGGCGCCGGCTATGGCTACACCTTC
CDR3: CATEFGGAGYGYTF

length: 13
J: TRBJ2-7
V: TRBV2
D: .
size: few
DNA: TGTGCCAGCAGTGGCGCTAGCCCCTTCGAGCAGTACTTC
CDR3: CASSGASPFEQYF

length: 13
J: TRBJ2-7
V: TRBV5-1
D: .
size: many
DNA: TGCGCCAGCAGCTTGGTTCAGGGCTACGAGCAGTACTTC
CDR3: CASSLVQGYEQYF

length: 15
J: TRBJ2-7
V: TRBV5-1
D: .
size: many
DNA: TGCGCCAGCAGCTTGGCCGAGGGTCCCGCCTACGAGCAGTACTTC
CDR3: CASSLAEGPAYEQYF

length: 19
J: TRBJ2-1
V: TRBV6-7
D: .
size: .
DNA: TGTGCCAGCAGTTACTCGGTCGAGGGAGGAGATAGAACAGAGGGCAATCTGTTCTTC
CDR3: CASSYSVEGGDRTEGNLFF

length: 15
J: TRBJ2-7
V: TRBV5-1
D: .
size: .
DNA: TGCGCCAGCAGCTTGGGTACTGACCGATCCTACGAGCAGTACTTC
CDR3: CASSLGTDRSYEQYF

length: 16
J: TRBJ2-3
V: TRBV7-9
D: TRBD2
size: .
DNA: TGTGTCAGCATAGTTTCCGGAGGACTAGCCACAGATACGCAGTATTTT
CDR3: CVSIVSGGLATDTQYF

length: 12
J: TRBJ1-1
V: TRBV12-3/TRBV12-4
D: .
size: many
DNA: TGTGCCAGCACTCATGTGAACACTGAAGCTTTCTTT
CDR3: CASTHVNTEAFF

length: 15
J: TRBJ2-7
V: TRBV7-2
D: .
size: .
DNA: TGTGCCAGCAGCTCCCATCTCGGTGGGAACTCCGAGCAGTACTTC
CDR3: CASSSHLGGNSEQYF

length: 15
J: TRBJ2-1
V: TRBV11-1
D: .
size: .
DNA: TGTGCCAGCAGCTTATCCGGCAGGAGGAGTAATGAGCAGTTCTTC
CDR3: CASSLSGRRSNEQFF

length: 14
J: TRBJ1-1
V: TRBV7-8
D: .
size: many
DNA: TGTGCCAGCAGCTTAAGACAGCCAAACACTGAAGCTTTCTTT
CDR3: CASSLRQPNTEAFF

length: 14
J: TRBJ1-1
V: TRBV29-1
D: .
size: .
DNA: TGCAGCGTTGAAGTTGCCCCCAGAGACATTGAAGCTTTCTTT
CDR3: CSVEVAPRDIEAFF

length: 19
J: TRBJ1-4
V: TRBV24-1
D: .
size: once
DNA: TGTACCACCAGGGATCCTCAAATGGACAACCCATTTCAAAATGAAAAACTGTTTTTT
CDR3: CTTRDPQMDNPFQNEKLFF

length: 13
J: TRBJ2-1
V: TRBV24-1
D: .
size: few
DNA: TGTGCCACCAGTTCCGACTCCACAGATGAGCAGTTCTTC
CDR3: CATSSDSTDEQFF

length: 14
J: TRBJ1-2
V: TRBV5-8
D: .
size: many
DNA: TGTGCCAGCAGCGTGGACGAGGGGAACTATGGCTACACCTTC
CDR3: CASSVDEGNYGYTF

length: 14
J: TRBJ2-7
V: TRBV20-1
D: .
size: many
DNA: TGCAGTGCTAGTTGGGGATTCAATACCTACGAGCAGTACTTC
CDR3: CSASWGFNTYEQYF

length: 13
J: TRBJ1-5
V: TRBV5-1
D: .
size: .
DNA: TGCGCCAGCAGCTTGGGGGAAGGGCAGCCCCAGCATTTT
CDR3: CASSLGEGQPQHF

length: 14
J: TRBJ1-5
V: TRBV7-2
D: .
size: .
DNA: TGTGCCAGCAGCTTTAGCTCAGGAGGAGAGACCCAGCATTTT
CDR3: CASSFSSGGETQHF

length: 12
J: TRBJ1-2
V: TRBV29-1
D: .
size: .
DNA: TGCAGCGTTGCCGGCAGGAGGTATGGCTACACCTTC
CDR3: CSVAGRRYGYTF

length: 14
J: TRBJ1-1
V: TRBV5-8
D: .
size: .
DNA: TGTGCCAGCAGCTTGAGGGGCATTGGAACTGAGGCTTTCTTT
CDR3: CASSLRGIGTEAFF

length: 16
J: TRBJ2-7
V: TRBV5-1
D: TRBD2
size: .
DNA: TGTGCCAGCAGCTTGGCCCCGGGACTAGCAAACTACGAGCAGTACTTC
CDR3: CASSLAPGLANYEQYF

length: 14
J: TRBJ1-2
V: TRBV11-2
D: .
size: .
DNA: TGTGCTAGCAGCTTTTCGGGACACAGCTATGGCTACACCTTC
CDR3: CASSFSGHSYGYTF

length: 13
J: TRBJ2-3
V: TRBV20-1
D: TRBD1
size: .
DNA: TGCAGTCGGACAGGGGGCGGCACAGATACGCAGTATTTT
CDR3: CSRTGGGTDTQYF

length: 15
J: TRBJ2-1
V: TRBV20-1
D: .
size: .
DNA: TGCAGTGCTGGTGATAGCGAGAGATCTCCCAATGAGCAGTTCTTC
CDR3: CSAGDSERSPNEQFF

length: 14
J: TRBJ1-2
V: TRBV6-1
D: TRBD1
size: many
DNA: TGTGCCAGCAGTGAGACCGGGACAGTCTATGGCTACACCTTC
CDR3: CASSETGTVYGYTF

length: 14
J: TRBJ2-1
V: TRBV4-1
D: .
size: many
DNA: TGCGCCAGCAGCCAAGAGGGGCAACGCCATGGGCAGTTCTTC
CDR3: CASSQEGQRHGQFF

length: 14
J: TRBJ1-1
V: TRBV5-1
D: .
size: .
DNA: TGCGTCAGTTCGGTTGGGGGACTCATCACTGAGGCTTTCTTT
CDR3: CVSSVGGLITEAFF